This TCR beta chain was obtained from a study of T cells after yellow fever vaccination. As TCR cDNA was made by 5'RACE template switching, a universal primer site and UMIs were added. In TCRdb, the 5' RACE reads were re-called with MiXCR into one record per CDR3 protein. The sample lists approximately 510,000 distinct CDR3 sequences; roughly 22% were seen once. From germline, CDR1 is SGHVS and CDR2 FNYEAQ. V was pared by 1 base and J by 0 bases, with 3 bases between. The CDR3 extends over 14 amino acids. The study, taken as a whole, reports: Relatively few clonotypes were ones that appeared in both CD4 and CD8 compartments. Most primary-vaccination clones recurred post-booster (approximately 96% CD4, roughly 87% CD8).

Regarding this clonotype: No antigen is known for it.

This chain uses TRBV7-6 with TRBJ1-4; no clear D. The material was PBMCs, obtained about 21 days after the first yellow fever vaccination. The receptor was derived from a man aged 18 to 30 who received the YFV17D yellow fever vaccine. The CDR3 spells CASSLEPTNEKLFF. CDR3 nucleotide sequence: TGTGCCAGCAGCTTAGAGCCAACTAATGAAAAACTGTTTTTT. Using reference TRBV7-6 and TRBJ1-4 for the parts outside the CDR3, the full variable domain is GAGVSQSPRYKVTKRGQDVALRCDPISGHVSLYWYRQALGQGPEFLTYFNYEAQQDKSGLPNDRFSAERPEGSISTLTIQRTEQRDSAMYRCASSLEPTNEKLFFGSGTQLSVL.